A single sample gave rise to the 14 T cell receptor beta chains below, sequenced in a study of memory CD4+ T cells and cytomegalovirus serostatus. The sort gate was single viable CD3+CD4+CD8-CD45RO+ cells for memory CD4+ T cells. Profiling relied on immunoSEQ multiplex PCR, and the TCRdb table lists in-frame clones only, not all of them. Of roughly 49,000 clones listed, roughly three quarters are singletons. Material for sequencing was memory CD4+ T cells from blood. The source of these receptors is an adult in good health and CMV-seronegative.

This rearrangement joins TRBV10-3 to TRBJ1-1; 7 nucleotides match TRBD1. The V gene end was trimmed by 6 bases and the J gene end by 7 bases; junction bases not matched to a gene: 14. The CDR3 length is 15 residues. Germline V lookup: CDR1 ENHRY, CDR2 SYGVKD. The CDR3 nucleotides read TGTGCCATCAGGGATGACAGGGCCCAAGAGAGTGAAGCTTTCTTT. This translates into CAIRDDRAQESEAFF.

The gene calls are TRBV6-5 and TRBJ1-3, with 7 bases fitting TRBD1. The V and J ends lost 4 bases and 3 bases, in that order; junction bases with no gene match: 9. This CDR3 comprises 16 residues. CDR1 and CDR2 (germline): MNHEY, SVGAGI. This CDR3 reads CASSSTGTASGNTIYF. The CDR3 DNA follows: TGTGCCAGCAGTTCCACCGGGACAGCAAGTGGAAACACCATATATTTT.

This clone was counted a few times. This chain joins TRBV6-6 and TRBJ2-7; D gene ambiguous. The germline V and J ends were trimmed by 7 bases and 2 bases, with 9 bases remaining between them. CDR3 length: 12 residues. CDR1 and CDR2 (germline): MNHNY, SVGAGI (reference sequence). CDR3 protein: CASTRQPYEQYF. The CDR3 DNA sequence: TGTGCCAGCACTCGGCAGCCCTACGAGCAGTACTTC.

The chain combines TRBV5-3 with TRBJ1-5; D remains ambiguous. TRBV5-3 is an ORF, and what it does is uncertain. V was trimmed by 0 bases and J by 2 bases, leaving 6 bases between them. The CDR3 is 14 residues long. CDR3 sequence: CARSLEGGNQPQHF. The DNA of the CDR3 is TGTGCCAGAAGCTTGGAGGGAGGCAATCAGCCCCAGCATTTT.

The chain recombines TRBV7-2 with TRBJ2-5; D ambiguous. V lost 3 bases, J lost 4 bases, and 3 bases lay in between. Germline V gene data show CDR1 as SGHTA and CDR2 as FQGNSA. The CDR3 is made up of 11 amino acids. CDR3 loop: CASSFAETQYF. CDR3 coding DNA: TGTGCCAGCAGCTTCGCAGAGACCCAGTACTTC.

The rearrangement links TRBV29-1 to TRBJ2-7; D is unresolved. Germline V gene data show CDR1 as SQVTM and CDR2 as ANQGSEA. Trimming removed 5 bases at V and 0 bases at J, with 11 bases between. The CDR3 contains 13 residues. As DNA, the CDR3 is TGCAGCGTTCGGTACATAAGCTCCTACGAGCAGTACTTC. This translates into CSVRYISSYEQYF.

The rearrangement uses TRBV5-5 and TRBJ1-1; D uncertain. Germline V gives CDR1 SGHKS, CDR2 YYEKEE (reference sequence). V was shortened by 1 base and J by 4 bases, with 11 bases between the two germline ends. The CDR3 totals 14 residues. The CDR3 is CASSLYSGGTEAFF. CDR3 coding DNA: TGTGCCAGCAGCTTGTATAGCGGTGGCACTGAAGCTTTCTTT.

The rearrangement links TRBV2 to TRBJ1-5; 7 bases are a match to TRBD1. Germline lookup yields CDR1 SNHLY and CDR2 FYNNEI. CDR3 length: 15 residues. V was pared by 6 bases and J by 3 bases, with 8 bases of the junction left unmatched. CDR3 coding DNA: TGTGCCAGCAGAGAAAGGACAGGATTCAATCAGCCCCAGCATTTT. Translation gives CASRERTGFNQPQHF.

The chain joins TRBV29-1 to TRBJ1-3; weak D call: TRBD1 (6 bases). CDR3 length: 13 residues. CDR1 SQVTM and CDR2 ANQGSEA come from the germline V gene. Trimming removed 4 bases at V and 4 bases at J, with 11 bases between. In nucleotides, the CDR3 is TGCAGCGTTGTTCCAGGGGAAGGAAACACCATATATTTT. Protein: CSVVPGEGNTIYF.

This clone was seen a few times. The chain recombines TRBV7-2 with TRBJ1-5; D remains unclear. V gave up 4 bases and J gave up 4 bases, with 11 bases separating them. Germline loops: CDR1 SGHTA, CDR2 FQGNSA. The CDR3 contains 14 residues. CDR3 sequence: CASSSTGNNQPQHF. CDR3 nucleotide sequence: TGTGCCAGCAGCTCGACCGGGAATAATCAGCCCCAGCATTTT.

This clone has only one observation. V is TRBV7-6 and J is TRBJ2-7; D remains unclear. The CDR3 sequence is 16 residues long. CDR1 and CDR2 from the germline V gene are SGHVS and FNYEAQ. V was pared by 5 bases and J by 3 bases, with 20 bases between. CDR3 residues: CASSPLSQSYIYEQYF. DNA of the CDR3: TGTGCCAGCAGCCCACTCAGTCAAAGTTACATCTACGAGCAGTACTTC.

The V and J genes are TRBV5-8 and TRBJ2-7, with 13 bases matching TRBD2. V shed 2 bases, J shed 4 bases, and the junction held 12 bases outside the gene matches. CDR3 length: 18 amino acids. Germline values: CDR1 SGHTS, CDR2 YDEGEE. CDR3 bases: TGTGCCAGCAGCTTCTTGCGGACTAGCGGGGGAATCAGGTACGAGCAGTACTTC. It specifies CASSFLRTSGGIRYEQYF.

CDR3 protein: CASSQPGRGGSTKNIQYF. CDR3 sequence (DNA): TGCGCCAGCAGCCAACCCGGGCGAGGGGGCTCGACCAAAAACATTCAGTACTTC. V usage is TRBV4-1 and J usage is TRBJ2-4; 7 nucleotides align to TRBD1. Germline V gives CDR1 MGHRA, CDR2 YSYEKL. The CDR3 is 18 amino acids. Losses at the gene ends were 2 bases for V and 2 bases for J; bases not matched to a gene: 12.

This clone was seen a few times. The J gene is TRBJ2-1, the V gene TRBV9; a possible D gene is TRBD2 (6 bases). The CDR3 has 15 residues. V was pared by 3 bases and J by 10 bases, with 20 bases between. Germline CDR1 and CDR2: SGDLS and YYNGEE. The DNA for the CDR3 is TGTGCCAGCAGCGCTGCCCCGACTAGTTTCTACGAGCAGTTCTTC. Amino acid sequence: CASSAAPTSFYEQFF. Complete variable domain (other parts from reference TRBV9 and TRBJ2-1): DSGVTQTPKHLITATGQRVTLRCSPRSGDLSVYWYQQSLDQGLQFLIQYYNGEERAKGNILERFSAQQFPDLHSELNLSSLELGDSALYFCASSAAPTSFYEQFFGPGTRLTVL.